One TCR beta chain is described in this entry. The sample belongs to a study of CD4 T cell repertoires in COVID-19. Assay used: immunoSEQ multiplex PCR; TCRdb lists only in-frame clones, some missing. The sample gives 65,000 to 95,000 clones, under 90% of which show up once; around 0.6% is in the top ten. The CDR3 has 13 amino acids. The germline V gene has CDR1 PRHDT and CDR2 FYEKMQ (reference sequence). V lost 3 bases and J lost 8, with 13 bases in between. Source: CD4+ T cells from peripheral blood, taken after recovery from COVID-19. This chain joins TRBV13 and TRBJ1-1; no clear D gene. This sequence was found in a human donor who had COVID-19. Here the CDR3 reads CASSFSVRKEAFF. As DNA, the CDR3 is TGTGCCAGCAGCTTTTCGGTTAGAAAGGAAGCTTTCTTT.